These 18 T cell receptor beta chains share one sample of origin, sequenced in a study of CD8 T cells in Susac syndrome. Reverse transcription of roughly 0.5 to 1 ug RNA used random hexamers. TCRdb re-analysed the immunoSEQ multiplex PCR reads in MiXCR, keeping a single row per CDR3 protein. The sample lists over 95,000 distinct CDR3 sequences, 85% to 95% occurring once. Specimen: CD8+ T cells from PBMCs. Every receptor here comes from a human donor in good health.

The CDR3 loop is CASRPLLNQPQHF. Here the CDR3 DNA reads TGTGCCAGCAGACCCCTCCTCAATCAGCCCCAGCATTTT. The V gene is TRBV6-2 or TRBV6-3, the J gene TRBJ1-5; D is undetermined. V was trimmed by 6 bases and J by 3 bases, leaving 9 bases between them. Germline V gene sequence: CDR1 MNHEY, CDR2 SVGEGT. CDR3 length: 13 amino acids.

The V call is TRBV4-2, the J call TRBJ2-1, with no clear D. The V gene's germline CDR1 is LGHNA and CDR2 YNFKEQ. Trimming shortened V by 0 bases and J by 11 bases, and 8 bases separated the two germline ends. CDR3 size: 12 residues. CDR3 sequence reads: CASSQDGQQQFF. CDR3 coding DNA: TGTGCCAGCAGCCAAGACGGCCAACAGCAGTTCTTC.

This sequence joins TRBV7-2 and TRBJ1-5; D is undetermined. The CDR3 spans 14 residues. V dropped 6 bases and J dropped 3 bases, with 12 bases sitting between them. Germline CDR1 and CDR2: SGHTA and FQGNSA. The CDR3 DNA is TGTGCCAGCAGTCTAGGACGATACAATCAGCCCCAGCATTTT. The encoded protein is CASSLGRYNQPQHF. Full variable domain (remainder filled in from reference TRBV7-2 and TRBJ1-5): GAGVSQSPSNKVTEKGKDVELRCDPISGHTALYWYRQSLGQGLEFLIYFQGNSAPDKSGLPSDRFSAERTGGSVSTLTIQRTQQEDSAVYLCASSLGRYNQPQHFGDGTRLSIL.

The chain links TRBV20-1 to TRBJ1-5; no clear D. From germline, CDR1 is DFQATT and CDR2 SNEGSKA (reference sequence). Deletions cut 3 bases from V and 4 bases from J, with 10 bases between. CDR3 length: 13 residues. CDR3 residues: CSASRDVNQPQHF. CDR3 DNA sequence: TGCAGTGCTAGTAGGGATGTAAATCAGCCCCAGCATTTT.

The gene calls are TRBV18 and TRBJ2-7; the D gene could be TRBD1 or TRBD2 (5 bases each). Germline lookup yields CDR1 KGHSH and CDR2 LQKENI. V was clipped by 3 bases and J by 2 bases, with 11 bases between them. The CDR3 is 14 amino acids. CDR3 sequence (DNA): TGTGCCAGCTCACCCCGGGGCTTTCCCTACGAGCAGTACTTC. This translates into CASSPRGFPYEQYF.

The chain uses TRBV9 and TRBJ2-6; D is possibly TRBD2 (5 bases). The ends were cut back, 4 bases at V and 5 bases at J, with 13 bases in the middle. Germline V gene data show CDR1 as SGDLS and CDR2 as YYNGEE. The CDR3 runs to 15 residues. The CDR3 DNA sequence: TGTGCCAGCAGCTCGCCGGGAACGCGGGCCAACGTCCTGACTTTC. This codes for CASSSPGTRANVLTF.

This chain uses TRBV2 with TRBJ2-3; D is undetermined. Trimming removed 3 bases at V and 4 bases at J, with 14 bases between. The length of the CDR3 is 15 residues. Per the germline V gene, CDR1 is SNHLY and CDR2 is FYNNEI. The CDR3 spells CASSEGQAGPDTQYF. Here the CDR3 DNA reads TGTGCCAGCAGTGAGGGTCAAGCCGGACCAGATACGCAGTATTTT.

The genes are TRBV6-5 and TRBJ2-7, with TRBD2 matching over 8 bases. Germline V CDR1 and CDR2: MNHEY, SVGAGI. The V segment lost 4 bases and the J segment 6 bases; nucleotides outside the gene matches: 5. There are 13 residues in the CDR3. The CDR3 region has the DNA TGTGCCAGCAGTTCGGGACTAGTTGGCGAGCAGTACTTC. Protein: CASSSGLVGEQYF.

The chain recombines TRBV20-1 with TRBJ1-5, with a tentative D call TRBD1 (5 bases). V was pared by 6 bases and J by 4 bases, with 16 bases between. Germline CDR1 DFQATT, CDR2 SNEGSKA (reference sequence). The CDR3 is 14 amino acids. CDR3 in amino acids: CSALEGAGNQPQHF. The CDR3 DNA reads as TGCAGTGCCCTAGAAGGCGCAGGGAATCAGCCCCAGCATTTT.

V usage is TRBV7-3 and J usage is TRBJ2-1; TRBD2 aligns across 13 bases. The CDR3 is 15 residues long. CDR1 is SGHTA, CDR2 FQGTGA, per germline. V lost 5 bases and J lost 8; bases outside the gene matches: 6. The DNA for the CDR3 is TGTGCCAGCAGCGGCTTAGGACTAGCGGGAGATGAGCAGTTCTTC. It is translated as CASSGLGLAGDEQFF.

The chain combines TRBV20-1 with TRBJ2-7; either TRBD1 or TRBD2 may fit D (6 bases each). Per the germline V gene, CDR1 is DFQATT and CDR2 is SNEGSKA (reference sequence). Trimming stripped 6 bases from V and 0 bases from J, with 15 bases between. The CDR3 consists of 14 residues. The CDR3 protein is CSAPGGLNSYEQYF. The CDR3 DNA reads TGCAGTGCGCCCGGGGGCCTGAACTCCTACGAGCAGTACTTC.

The chain is built from TRBV7-9 and TRBJ1-5; D not certain. This CDR3 is built from 13 residues. Germline V gene lookup returns CDR1 SEHNR and CDR2 FQNEAQ (reference sequence). V was trimmed by 3 bases and J by 1 base, leaving 4 bases between them. The chain's CDR3 is CASSLASNQPQHF. The CDR3 DNA is TGTGCCAGCAGCTTGGCGAGCAATCAGCCCCAGCATTTT.

The J gene is TRBJ2-1, the V gene TRBV2; TRBD2 agrees at 7 bases. This CDR3 is 13 amino acids long. Germline CDR1 reads SNHLY; CDR2 reads FYNNEI. J was trimmed by 4 bases and V by 7 bases; bases with no gene match: 4. The DNA of the CDR3 is TGTGCCAGCACTCGAGCGGGGTACAATGAGCAGTTCTTC. Amino acids: CASTRAGYNEQFF.

V is TRBV6-5 and J is TRBJ2-6; TRBD2 aligns across 7 bases. The germline CDR1 and CDR2 sequences are MNHEY and SVGAGI. The CDR3 is made up of 16 amino acids. V gave up 0 bases and J gave up 2 bases; unmatched junction bases: 1. The CDR3 reads CASSYSSGAGANVLTF. The CDR3 DNA is TGTGCCAGCAGTTACTCGAGCGGGGCTGGGGCCAACGTCCTGACTTTC.

The V call is TRBV5-1, the J call TRBJ2-7; 15 bases map to TRBD2. Germline loops: CDR1 SGHRS, CDR2 YFSETQ. The CDR3 has 17 amino acids. The V and J ends lost 4 bases and 4 bases, in that order; junction bases with no gene match: 9. CDR3 coding DNA: TGCGCCAGCAGCCCATACGGGACTAGCGGGGGGAAATACGAGCAGTACTTC. This gives the protein CASSPYGTSGGKYEQYF.

The genes are TRBV7-9 and TRBJ2-1; TRBD2 matches at 8 bases. The CDR3 length is 16 residues. V gave up 1 base and J gave up 4 bases; unmatched junction bases: 6. CDR1 and CDR2 from the germline V gene are SEHNR and FQNEAQ (reference sequence). DNA of the CDR3: TGTGCCAGCAGCTTAGAAGCGGGAGTTGGATACAATGAGCAGTTCTTC. Translated: CASSLEAGVGYNEQFF.

The chain employs TRBV28 and TRBJ1-3, with 8 positions matching TRBD1. This CDR3 is 16 amino acids long. Trimming took 2 bases from V and 1 from J; bases not matched to a gene: 4. The germline CDR1 and CDR2 sequences are MDHEN and SYDVKM. In nucleotides, the CDR3 is TGTGCCAGCAGTTTAAGCCAGGGGGCATCTGGAAACACCATATATTTT. Translated, it gives CASSLSQGASGNTIYF.

The rearrangement joins TRBV7-2 to TRBJ1-1, with D unresolved. Per germline, CDR1 SGHTA and CDR2 FQGNSA. The CDR3 runs 15 residues. Trimming removed 4 bases at V and 0 bases at J, with 12 bases between. The CDR3 loop is CASSSSGGVNTEAFF. In DNA, the CDR3 is TGTGCCAGCAGCTCGAGCGGCGGGGTGAACACTGAAGCTTTCTTT.